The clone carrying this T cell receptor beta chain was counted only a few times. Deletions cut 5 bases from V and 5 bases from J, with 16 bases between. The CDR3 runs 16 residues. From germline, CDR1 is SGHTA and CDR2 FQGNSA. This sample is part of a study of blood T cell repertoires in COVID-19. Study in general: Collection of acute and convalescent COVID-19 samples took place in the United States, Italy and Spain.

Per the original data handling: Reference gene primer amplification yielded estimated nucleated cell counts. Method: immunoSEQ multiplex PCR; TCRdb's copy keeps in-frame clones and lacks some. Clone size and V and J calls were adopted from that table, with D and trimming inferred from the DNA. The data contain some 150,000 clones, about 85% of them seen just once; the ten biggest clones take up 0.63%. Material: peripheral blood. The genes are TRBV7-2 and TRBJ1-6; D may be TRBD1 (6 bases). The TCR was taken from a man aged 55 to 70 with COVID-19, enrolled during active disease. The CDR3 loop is CASSLVGGPNNSPLHF. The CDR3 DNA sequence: TGTGCCAGCAGCCTTGTGGGGGGGCCTAATAATTCACCCCTCCACTTT.